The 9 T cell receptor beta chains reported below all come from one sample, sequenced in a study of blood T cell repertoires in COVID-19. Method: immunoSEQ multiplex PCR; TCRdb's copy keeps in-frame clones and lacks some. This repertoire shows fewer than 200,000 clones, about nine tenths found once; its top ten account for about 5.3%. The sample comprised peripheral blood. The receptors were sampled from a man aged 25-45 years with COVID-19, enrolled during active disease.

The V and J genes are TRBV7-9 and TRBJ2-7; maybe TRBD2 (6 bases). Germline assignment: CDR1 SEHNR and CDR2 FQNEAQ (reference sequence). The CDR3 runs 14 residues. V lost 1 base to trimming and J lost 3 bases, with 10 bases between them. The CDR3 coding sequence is TGTGCCAGCAGCTTAGTAGGAGGGGACTACGAGCAGTACTTC. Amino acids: CASSLVGGDYEQYF.

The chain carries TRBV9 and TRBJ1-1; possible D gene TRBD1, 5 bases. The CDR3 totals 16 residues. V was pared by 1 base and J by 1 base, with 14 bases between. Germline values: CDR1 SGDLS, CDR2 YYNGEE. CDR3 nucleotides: TGTGCCAGCAGCGTAAGCCCTTGGCAGGGGAACACTGAAGCTTTCTTT. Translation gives CASSVSPWQGNTEAFF.

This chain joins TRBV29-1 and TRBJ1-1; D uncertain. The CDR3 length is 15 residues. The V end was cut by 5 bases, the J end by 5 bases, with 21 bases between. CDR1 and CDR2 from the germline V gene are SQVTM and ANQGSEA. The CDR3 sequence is CSVHLNRREGTEAFF. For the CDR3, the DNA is TGCAGCGTTCATCTTAATCGGAGGGAAGGGACTGAAGCTTTCTTT.

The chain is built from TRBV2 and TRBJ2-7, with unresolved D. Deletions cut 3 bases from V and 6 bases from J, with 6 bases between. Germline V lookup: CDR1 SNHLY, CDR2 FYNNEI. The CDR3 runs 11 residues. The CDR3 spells CASSDRSEQYF. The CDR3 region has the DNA TGTGCCAGCAGTGATCGGAGCGAGCAGTACTTC.

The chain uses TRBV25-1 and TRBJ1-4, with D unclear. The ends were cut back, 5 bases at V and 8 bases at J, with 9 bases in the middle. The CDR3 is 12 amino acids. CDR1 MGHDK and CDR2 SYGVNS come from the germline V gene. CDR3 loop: CASSLFGEKLFF. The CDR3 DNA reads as TGTGCCAGCAGTCTGTTCGGGGAAAAACTGTTTTTT. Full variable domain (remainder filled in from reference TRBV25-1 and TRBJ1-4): EADIYQTPRYLVIGTGKKITLECSQTMGHDKMYWYQQDPGMELHLIHYSYGVNSTEKGDLSSESTVSRIRTEHFPLTLESARPSHTSQYLCASSLFGEKLFFGSGTQLSVL.

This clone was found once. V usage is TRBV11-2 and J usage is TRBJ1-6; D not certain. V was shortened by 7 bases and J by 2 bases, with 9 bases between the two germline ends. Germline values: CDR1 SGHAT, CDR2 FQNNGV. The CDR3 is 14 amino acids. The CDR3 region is CASTVLTYNSPLHF. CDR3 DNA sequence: TGTGCCAGCACGGTGCTAACCTATAATTCACCCCTCCACTTT.

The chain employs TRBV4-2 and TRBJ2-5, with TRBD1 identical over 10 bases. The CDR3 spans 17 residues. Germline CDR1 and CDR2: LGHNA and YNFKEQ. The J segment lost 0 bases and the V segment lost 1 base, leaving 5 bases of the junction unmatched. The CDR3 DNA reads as TGTGCCAGCAGCCAAGTCTTCGGGACAGGGGACCAAGAGACCCAGTACTTC. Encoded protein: CASSQVFGTGDQETQYF.

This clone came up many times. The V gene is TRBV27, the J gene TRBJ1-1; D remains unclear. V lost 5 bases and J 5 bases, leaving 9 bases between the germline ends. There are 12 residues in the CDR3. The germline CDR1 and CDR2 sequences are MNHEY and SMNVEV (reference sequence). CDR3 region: CASSPGGTEAFF. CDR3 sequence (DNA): TGTGCCAGCAGTCCGGGAGGAACTGAAGCTTTCTTT.

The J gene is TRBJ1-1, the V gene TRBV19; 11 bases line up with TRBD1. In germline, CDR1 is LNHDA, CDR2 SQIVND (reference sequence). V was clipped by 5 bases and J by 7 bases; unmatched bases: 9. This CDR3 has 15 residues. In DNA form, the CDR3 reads TGTGCCAGTAGTCCCCTGGACAGGGGGCAGGATGAAGCTTTCTTT. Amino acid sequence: CASSPLDRGQDEAFF.